This T cell receptor beta chain was observed in a study of radiotherapy plus CTLA-4 blockade in lung cancer. The overall study: Disease control was seen in approximately 29% of patients, objective responses in about 18%.

Using immunoSEQ multiplex PCR, the repertoire was profiled, and TCRdb retains in-frame clones only, with some absent. The table has tens of thousands of clones, 78% seen once. On this clone: Antigen unknown.

General observations from the study: Radiotherapy plus ipilimumab was followed by expansion in blood of tumor-derived TCR clones.

V was trimmed by 7 bases and J by 1 base, leaving 5 bases between them. Germline loops: CDR1 SQVTM, CDR2 ANQGSEA. There are 11 residues in the CDR3. The sequenced sample was peripheral blood, obtained from a patient treated with radiotherapy plus ipilimumab. This chain connects TRBV29-1 to TRBJ2-1; unclear D gene. This receptor was identified in a human donor with non-small cell lung cancer who had a complete response to radiotherapy plus ipilimumab. As DNA, the CDR3 is TGCAGCGCAGATTCCTACAATGAGCAGTTCTTC. Its translation: CSADSYNEQFF.